This entry is about one T cell receptor beta chain. The target antigen is unknown. Clones were read by immunoSEQ multiplex PCR, and TCRdb kept only the in-frame ones, dropping some. The sample includes approximately 160,000 clones, over 75% of them seen just once. This sample stems from a study of T cell responses to AZD1222 COVID-19 vaccine. Findings and caveats of the study: Seropositive at baseline were only a handful of AZD1222 recipients. Rises in breadth and depth of Spike-specific TCRs came after two AZD1222 doses. Spike was spanned by vaccine-associated CD4 TCRs, with dominance at 160-218 and 743-854. Donors were chiefly white British, with a greater number of females, and clonal diversity was perhaps underestimated.

The V gene's germline CDR1 is SGHNT and CDR2 YYREEE (reference sequence). Trimming cost V 5 bases and J 1 base; bases outside gene matches: 12. This CDR3 is built from 18 residues. The chain links TRBV5-4 to TRBJ2-3; 11 bases line up with TRBD2. The specimen was peripheral blood, collected on day 0 of AZD1222 vaccination. The receptor's source is an adult in good health. CDR3 loop: CASRLKSLAGGGTDTQYF. CDR3 coding DNA: TGTGCCAGCAGACTGAAGTCTCTAGCGGGGGGAGGCACAGATACGCAGTATTTT.